These 19 T cell receptor beta chains originate from one sample sequenced in a study of cytomegalovirus exposure and HLA in healthy donors. The PCR used 60 Vbeta and 13 Jbeta primers. Measured with immunoSEQ multiplex PCR; TCRdb has only the in-frame clones, and not every one. The sample consists of about 130,000 clones, just over 75% of them appearing once. Sequencing input: PBMCs. The receptors stem from a woman aged 45-60 years in good health and CMV-seronegative.

CDR3 nucleotide sequence: TGTGCCAGCAGTCGGGAGAACACCGGGGAGCTGTTTTTT. Amino acids: CASSRENTGELFF. The J gene is TRBJ2-2, the V gene TRBV2; weak D call: TRBD2 (5 bases). The germline CDR1 and CDR2 sequences are SNHLY and FYNNEI. V lost 5 bases to trimming and J lost 1 base, with 5 bases between them. The CDR3 runs 13 residues.

This clone was observed a single time. The chain uses TRBV7-8 and TRBJ2-1; 9 bases map to TRBD2. Looked up from germline, CDR1 is SGHVS and CDR2 is FQNEAQ. V dropped 1 base and J dropped 7; count of bases not matched to a gene: 11. This CDR3 is 17 amino acids long. This CDR3 reads CASSLVASGIGRNEQFF. The CDR3 region has the DNA TGTGCCAGCAGCTTAGTGGCTAGCGGGATAGGCAGGAATGAGCAGTTCTTC. The complete variable domain, with remaining parts taken from reference TRBV7-8 and TRBJ2-1, reads GAGVSQSPRYKVAKRGQDVALRCDPISGHVSLFWYQQALGQGPEFLTYFQNEAQLDKSGLPSDRFFAERPEGSVSTLKIQRTQQEDSAVYLCASSLVASGIGRNEQFFGPGTRLTVL.

The chain couples TRBV5-1 to TRBJ1-1, with TRBD1 matching 7 bases. Germline V gene sequence: CDR1 SGHRS, CDR2 YFSETQ. The CDR3 is 15 amino acids. Germline trimming cut 2 bases from V and 2 bases from J; bases unmatched to any gene: 6. This CDR3 is CASSFRQGVNTEAFF. CDR3 DNA sequence: TGCGCCAGCAGCTTCCGACAGGGTGTTAACACTGAAGCTTTCTTT.

The genes are TRBV11-2 and TRBJ2-2; 8 bases are a match to TRBD1. V trimming: 1 base; J trimming: 5 bases; junction bases outside the gene matches: 6. Per germline, CDR1 SGHAT and CDR2 FQNNGV. This CDR3 region has 16 residues. The CDR3 bases are TGTGCCAGCAGCTTAGGGAGGACAGGGAATACCGGGGAGCTGTTTTTT. The encoded protein is CASSLGRTGNTGELFF.

CDR3 protein: CASSDRGQAFF. CDR3 DNA: TGTGCCAGCAGCGACAGGGGGCAAGCTTTCTTT. This rearrangement joins TRBV28 to TRBJ1-1; 10 positions agree with TRBD1. V lost 6 bases to trimming and J lost 9 bases; unmatched junction nucleotides: 1. The CDR3 runs 11 residues. CDR1 MDHEN and CDR2 SYDVKM come from the germline V gene.

This clone was counted between two and nine times. The CDR3 sequence is CASSFTGVNTEAFF. CDR3 sequence (DNA): TGTGCCAGCAGCTTTACAGGGGTGAACACTGAAGCTTTCTTT. This chain joins TRBV5-4 and TRBJ1-1; TRBD1 agrees at 7 bases. Germline values: CDR1 SGHNT, CDR2 YYREEE (reference sequence). This CDR3 has 14 amino acids. J lost 0 bases, V lost 2 bases, and 1 base had no gene match.

This sequence joins TRBV6-5 and TRBJ2-1, with TRBD1 as a possible D gene (6 bases). The length of the CDR3 is 15 residues. Germline-derived CDR1 and CDR2 are MNHEY and SVGAGI. V lost 2 bases and J lost 4, with 12 bases in between. CDR3 nucleotides: TGTGCCAGCAGTTACAGGGGGAACCTATACAATGAGCAGTTCTTC. Amino acids: CASSYRGNLYNEQFF.

CDR3 amino acids: CASMRGTEVSYEQYF. CDR3 sequence (DNA): TGTGCCAGCATGCGCGGGACAGAAGTCTCCTACGAGCAGTACTTC. This chain joins TRBV6-5 and TRBJ2-7; D perhaps matches TRBD1 (7 bases). CDR1 MNHEY and CDR2 SVGAGI come from the germline V gene. The CDR3 length is 15 residues. V shed 7 bases and J shed 0 bases, with 16 bases lying between them.

The rearrangement joins TRBV5-6 to TRBJ2-7; the D is unclear. CDR1 SGHDT and CDR2 YYEEEE come from the germline V gene. The CDR3 extends over 12 amino acids. Trimming removed 0 bases at V and 3 bases at J, with 4 bases between. The CDR3 coding sequence is TGTGCCAGCAGCTTGGGGAACTACGAGCAGTACGTC. It specifies CASSLGNYEQYV.

The V call is TRBV30, the J call TRBJ1-1; a weak D match, TRBD1 (5 bases). V lost 2 bases to trimming and J lost 5 bases, with 12 bases between them. The CDR3 extends over 13 amino acids. Germline V gene data show CDR1 as GTSNPN and CDR2 as SVGIG (reference sequence). The CDR3 coding sequence is TGTGCCTGGAGTTACAGGCCCGAGACTGAAGCTTTCTTT. Its protein product is CAWSYRPETEAFF.

The chain employs TRBV19 and TRBJ2-7; 10 nucleotides line up with TRBD2. CDR1 and CDR2 (germline): LNHDA, SQIVND (reference sequence). There are 14 residues in the CDR3. CDR3 protein: CVTLGLAGVCEQYF. CDR3 bases: TGTGTCACCTTGGGCCTAGCGGGAGTATGTGAGCAGTACTTC.

The chain employs TRBV7-2 and TRBJ1-5; D perhaps matches TRBD1 (6 bases). V was pared by 5 bases and J by 4 bases, with 15 bases between. Germline CDR1 is SGHTA and CDR2 is FQGNSA. This CDR3 has 15 amino acids. CDR3 loop: CASSPFRGQNQPQHF. For the CDR3, the DNA is TGTGCCAGCAGCCCTTTTAGGGGACAAAATCAGCCCCAGCATTTT. The entire variable domain, with the rest obtained from reference TRBV7-2 and TRBJ1-5, is as follows: GAGVSQSPSNKVTEKGKDVELRCDPISGHTALYWYRQSLGQGLEFLIYFQGNSAPDKSGLPSDRFSAERTGGSVSTLTIQRTQQEDSAVYLCASSPFRGQNQPQHFGDGTRLSIL.

This rearrangement joins TRBV28 to TRBJ2-6, with 8 bases lining up with TRBD1. Per germline, CDR1 MDHEN and CDR2 SYDVKM. V trimming: 5 bases; J trimming: 2 bases; junction bases outside the gene matches: 5. The CDR3 consists of 16 residues. This CDR3 reads CASSPHRGAGANVLTF. The DNA of the CDR3 is TGTGCCAGCAGTCCGCACAGGGGGGCTGGGGCCAACGTCCTGACTTTC.

Details on this clone: The junction departs from germline at one end; a sequencing error may be responsible. V usage is TRBV4-1 and J usage is TRBJ1-5; no reliable D call. Germline loops: CDR1 MGHRA, CDR2 YSYEKL. This CDR3 has 15 residues. CDR3 DNA: TGCGCCAGCAGCCAAGATTCCCGTAGCAATCAGCCCCAGAATTTT. Encoded protein: CASSQDSRSNQPQNF.

This clone was picked up a small number of times. J is TRBJ1-5 and V is TRBV5-6; no clear D gene. Germline CDR1 and CDR2: SGHDT and YYEEEE. Trimming took off 4 bases at V and 1 base at J, with 12 bases between the two ends. CDR3 length equals 15 residues. The DNA of the CDR3 is TGTGCCAGCAGCGCCGCCGGGAGAAGCAATCAGCCCCAGCATTTT. Translating gives CASSAAGRSNQPQHF.

This clone was detected only once. This chain uses TRBV1 with TRBJ2-1; TRBD2 was called by the table and not checked on the DNA. TRBV1 has pseudogene status. The CDR3 is 18 amino acids. The CDR3 nucleotides read TGCACCAGCAGCCACGATGCCCCCAGGAGGGCCCTTTACAATGAGCAGTTCTTC. As protein: CTSSHDAPRRALYNEQFF.

This clone was counted once. The chain uses TRBV4-2 and TRBJ2-2; D is uncertain. Germline V lookup: CDR1 LGHNA, CDR2 YNFKEQ. The CDR3 spans 12 residues. V lost 6 bases, J lost 4 bases, and 6 bases lay in between. The CDR3 reads CASSPVTGELFF. The DNA of the CDR3 is TGTGCCAGCAGTCCTGTCACCGGGGAGCTGTTTTTT.

The chain employs TRBV10-3 and TRBJ2-3, with 8 positions matching TRBD2. Losses at the gene ends were 6 bases for V and 2 bases for J; bases not matched to a gene: 4. The CDR3 is 14 residues long. Germline CDR1 and CDR2: ENHRY and SYGVKD. The CDR3 sequence: CAIRDSGTTDTQYF. The DNA for the CDR3 is TGTGCCATCAGGGATAGCGGGACCACAGATACGCAGTATTTT.

The chain recombines TRBV20-1 with TRBJ2-1; TRBD2 matches 8 bases. Trimming took 8 bases from V and 5 from J; bases not matched to a gene: 2. The CDR3 length is 11 residues. Germline assignment: CDR1 DFQATT and CDR2 SNEGSKA (reference sequence). CDR3 protein: CSLAGNNEQFF. CDR3 sequence (DNA): TGCAGTTTAGCGGGAAACAATGAGCAGTTCTTC.